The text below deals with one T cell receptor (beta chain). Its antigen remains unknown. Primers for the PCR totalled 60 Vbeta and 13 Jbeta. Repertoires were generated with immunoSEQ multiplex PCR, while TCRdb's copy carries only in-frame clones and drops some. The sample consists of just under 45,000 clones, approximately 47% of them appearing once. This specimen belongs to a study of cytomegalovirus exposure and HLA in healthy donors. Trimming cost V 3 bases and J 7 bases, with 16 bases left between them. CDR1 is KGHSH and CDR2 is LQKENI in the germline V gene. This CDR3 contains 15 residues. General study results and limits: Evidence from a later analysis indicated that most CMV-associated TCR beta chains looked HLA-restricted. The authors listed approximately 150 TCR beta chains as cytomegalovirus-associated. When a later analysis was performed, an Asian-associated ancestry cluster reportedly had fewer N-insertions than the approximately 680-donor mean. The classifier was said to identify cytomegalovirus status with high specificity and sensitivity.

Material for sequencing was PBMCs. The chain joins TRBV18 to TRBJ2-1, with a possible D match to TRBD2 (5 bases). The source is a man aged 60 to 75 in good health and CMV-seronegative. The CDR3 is CASSPQYNRGNEQFF. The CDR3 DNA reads TGTGCCAGCTCACCTCAATATAACCGCGGGAATGAGCAGTTCTTC. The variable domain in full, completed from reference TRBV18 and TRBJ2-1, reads NAGVMQNPRHLVRRRGQEARLRCSPMKGHSHVYWYRQLPEEGLKFMVYLQKENIIDESGMPKERFSAEFPKEGPSILRIQQVVRGDSAAYFCASSPQYNRGNEQFFGPGTRLTVL.